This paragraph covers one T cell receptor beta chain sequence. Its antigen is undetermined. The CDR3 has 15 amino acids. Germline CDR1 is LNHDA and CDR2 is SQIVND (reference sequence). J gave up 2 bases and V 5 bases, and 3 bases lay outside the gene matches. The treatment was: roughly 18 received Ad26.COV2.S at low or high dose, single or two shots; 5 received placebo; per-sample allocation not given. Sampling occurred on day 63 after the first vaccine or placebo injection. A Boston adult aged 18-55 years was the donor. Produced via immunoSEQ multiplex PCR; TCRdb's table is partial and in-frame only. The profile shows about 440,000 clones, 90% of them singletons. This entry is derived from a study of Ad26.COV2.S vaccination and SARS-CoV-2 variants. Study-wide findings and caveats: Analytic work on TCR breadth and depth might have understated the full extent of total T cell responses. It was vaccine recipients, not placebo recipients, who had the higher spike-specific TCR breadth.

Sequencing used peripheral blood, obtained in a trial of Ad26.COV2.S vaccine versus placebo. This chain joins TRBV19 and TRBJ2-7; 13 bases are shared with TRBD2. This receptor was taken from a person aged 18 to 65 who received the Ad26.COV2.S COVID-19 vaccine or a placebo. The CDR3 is CASSLGLAGTYEQYF. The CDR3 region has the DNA TGTGCCAGTAGTTTGGGACTAGCGGGAACCTACGAGCAGTACTTC.